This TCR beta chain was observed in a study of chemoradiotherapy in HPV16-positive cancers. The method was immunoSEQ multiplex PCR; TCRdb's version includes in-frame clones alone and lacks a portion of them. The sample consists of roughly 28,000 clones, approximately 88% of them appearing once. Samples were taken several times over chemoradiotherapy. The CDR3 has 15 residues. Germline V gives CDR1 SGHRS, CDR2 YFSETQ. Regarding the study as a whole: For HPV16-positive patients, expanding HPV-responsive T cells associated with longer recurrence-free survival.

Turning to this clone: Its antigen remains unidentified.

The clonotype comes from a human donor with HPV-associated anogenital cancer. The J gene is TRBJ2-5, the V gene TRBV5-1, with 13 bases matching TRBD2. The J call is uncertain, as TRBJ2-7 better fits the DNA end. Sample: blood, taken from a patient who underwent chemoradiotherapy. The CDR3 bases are TGCGCCAGCAGCTTCGGACTAGCGGGGGTCTACGAGCAGTACTTC. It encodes CASSFGLAGVYEQYF.